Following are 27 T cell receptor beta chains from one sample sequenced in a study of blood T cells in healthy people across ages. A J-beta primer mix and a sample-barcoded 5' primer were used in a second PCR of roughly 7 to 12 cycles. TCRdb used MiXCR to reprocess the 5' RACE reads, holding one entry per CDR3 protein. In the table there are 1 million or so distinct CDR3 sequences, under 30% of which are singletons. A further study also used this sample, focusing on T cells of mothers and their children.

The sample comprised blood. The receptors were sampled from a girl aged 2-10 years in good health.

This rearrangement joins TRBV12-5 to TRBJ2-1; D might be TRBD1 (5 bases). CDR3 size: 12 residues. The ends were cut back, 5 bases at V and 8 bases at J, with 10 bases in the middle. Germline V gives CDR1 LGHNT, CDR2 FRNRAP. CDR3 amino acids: CASGVRVDEQFF. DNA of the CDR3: TGTGCTAGTGGTGTCAGGGTAGATGAGCAGTTCTTC.

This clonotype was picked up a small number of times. CDR3 sequence reads: CASRSPLRDSSYEQYF. CDR3 DNA sequence: TGCGCCAGCCGGAGCCCTCTCCGGGACAGCTCCTACGAGCAGTACTTC. This chain connects TRBV5-1 to TRBJ2-7; TRBD1 agrees at 7 bases. Trimming at V came to 7 bases and at J to 0 bases, leaving 13 bases not matched to a gene. This CDR3 comprises 16 residues. The germline gives CDR1 SGHRS, CDR2 YFSETQ.

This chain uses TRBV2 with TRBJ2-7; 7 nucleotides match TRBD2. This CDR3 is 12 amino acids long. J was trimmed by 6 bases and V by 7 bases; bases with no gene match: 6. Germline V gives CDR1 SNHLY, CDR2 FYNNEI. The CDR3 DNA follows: TGTGCCAGCATGCGGCGGGGGAGCGAGCAGTACTTC. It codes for CASMRRGSEQYF.

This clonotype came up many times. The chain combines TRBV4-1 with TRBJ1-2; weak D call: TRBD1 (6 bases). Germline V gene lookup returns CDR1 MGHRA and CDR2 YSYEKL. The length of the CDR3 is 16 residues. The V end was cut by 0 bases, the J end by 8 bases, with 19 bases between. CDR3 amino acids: CASSQEARGGKKGYTF. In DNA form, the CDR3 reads TGCGCCAGCAGCCAAGAGGCCAGGGGAGGAAAGAAAGGCTACACCTTC.

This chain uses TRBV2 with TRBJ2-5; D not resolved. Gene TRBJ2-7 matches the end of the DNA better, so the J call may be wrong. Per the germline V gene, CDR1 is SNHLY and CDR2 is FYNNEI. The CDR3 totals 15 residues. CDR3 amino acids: CASSVTSNPSYEQYF. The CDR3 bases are TGTGCCAGCAGCGTAACATCCAATCCCTCCTACGAGCAGTACTTC.

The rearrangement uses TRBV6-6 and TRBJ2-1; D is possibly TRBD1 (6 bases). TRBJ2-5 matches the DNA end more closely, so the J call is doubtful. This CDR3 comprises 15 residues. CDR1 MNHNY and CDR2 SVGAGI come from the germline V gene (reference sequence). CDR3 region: CASSYTLGAGETQYF. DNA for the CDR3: TGTGCCAGCAGTTACACGTTGGGGGCCGGAGAGACCCAGTACTTC.

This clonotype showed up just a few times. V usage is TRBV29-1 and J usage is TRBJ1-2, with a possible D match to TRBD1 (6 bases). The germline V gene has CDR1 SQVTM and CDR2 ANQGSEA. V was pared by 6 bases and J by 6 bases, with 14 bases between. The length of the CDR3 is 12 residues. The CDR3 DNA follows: TGCAGCGTACTTTCAGGGGTGGATGGCTACACCTTC. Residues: CSVLSGVDGYTF.

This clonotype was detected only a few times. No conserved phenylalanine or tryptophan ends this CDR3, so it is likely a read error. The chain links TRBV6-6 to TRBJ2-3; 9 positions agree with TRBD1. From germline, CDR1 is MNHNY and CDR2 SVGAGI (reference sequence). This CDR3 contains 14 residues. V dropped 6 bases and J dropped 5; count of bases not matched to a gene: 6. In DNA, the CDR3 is TGTGCCAGCAGCAAGACAGGGGGTATAGATACGCAGTATCTT. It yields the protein CASSKTGGIDTQYL.

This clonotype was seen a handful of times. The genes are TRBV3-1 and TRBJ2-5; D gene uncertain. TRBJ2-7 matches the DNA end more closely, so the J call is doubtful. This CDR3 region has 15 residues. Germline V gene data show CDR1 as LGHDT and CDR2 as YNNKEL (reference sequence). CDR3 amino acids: CASSQDMGRMHEQYF. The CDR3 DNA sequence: TGTGCCAGCAGCCAAGACATGGGCAGGATGCACGAGCAGTACTTC.

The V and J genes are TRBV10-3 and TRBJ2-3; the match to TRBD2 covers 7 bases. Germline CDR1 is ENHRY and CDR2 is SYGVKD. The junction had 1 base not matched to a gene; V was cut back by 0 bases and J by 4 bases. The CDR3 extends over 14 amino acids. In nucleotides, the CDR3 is TGTGCCATCAGTGAGTCCCGGGAGGCAGATACGCAGTATTTT. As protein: CAISESREADTQYF.

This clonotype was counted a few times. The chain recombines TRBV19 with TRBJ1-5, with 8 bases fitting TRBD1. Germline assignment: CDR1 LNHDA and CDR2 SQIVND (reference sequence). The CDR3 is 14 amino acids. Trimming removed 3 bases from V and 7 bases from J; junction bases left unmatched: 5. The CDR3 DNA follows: TGTGCCAGTAGTATCGGACAGGGAGGGCAGCCCCAGCATTTT. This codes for CASSIGQGGQPQHF.

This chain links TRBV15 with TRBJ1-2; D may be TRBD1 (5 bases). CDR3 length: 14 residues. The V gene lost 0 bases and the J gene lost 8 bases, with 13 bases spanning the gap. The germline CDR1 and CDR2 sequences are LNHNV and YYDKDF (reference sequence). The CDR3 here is CATSRDRQGRGYTF. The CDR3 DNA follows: TGTGCCACCAGCAGAGATCGCCAGGGTCGGGGCTACACCTTC.

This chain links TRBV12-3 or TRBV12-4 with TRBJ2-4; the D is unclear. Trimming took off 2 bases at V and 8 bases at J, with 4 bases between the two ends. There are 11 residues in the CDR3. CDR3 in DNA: TGTGCCAGCAGTTTAAAGGACATTCAGTACTTC. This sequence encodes CASSLKDIQYF.

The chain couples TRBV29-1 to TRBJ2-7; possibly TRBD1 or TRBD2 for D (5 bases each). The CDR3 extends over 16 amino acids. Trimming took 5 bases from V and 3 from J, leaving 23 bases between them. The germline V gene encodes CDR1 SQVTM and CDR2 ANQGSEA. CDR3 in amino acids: CSVWGTPGPRNYEQYF. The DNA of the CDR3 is TGCAGCGTTTGGGGCACACCGGGACCGAGGAACTACGAGCAGTACTTC.

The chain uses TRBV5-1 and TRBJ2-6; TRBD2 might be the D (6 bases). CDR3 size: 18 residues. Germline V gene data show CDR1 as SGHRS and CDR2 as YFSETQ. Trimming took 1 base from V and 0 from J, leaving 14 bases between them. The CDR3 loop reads CASSLWAGRASGANVLTF. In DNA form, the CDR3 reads TGCGCCAGCAGCTTGTGGGCGGGGAGAGCCTCTGGGGCCAACGTCCTGACTTTC.

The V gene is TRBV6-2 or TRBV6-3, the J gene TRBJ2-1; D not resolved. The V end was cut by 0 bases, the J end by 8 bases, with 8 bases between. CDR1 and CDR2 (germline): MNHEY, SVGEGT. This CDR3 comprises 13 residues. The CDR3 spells CASSYSLIYEQFF. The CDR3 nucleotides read TGTGCCAGCAGTTACTCGTTAATCTATGAGCAGTTCTTC.

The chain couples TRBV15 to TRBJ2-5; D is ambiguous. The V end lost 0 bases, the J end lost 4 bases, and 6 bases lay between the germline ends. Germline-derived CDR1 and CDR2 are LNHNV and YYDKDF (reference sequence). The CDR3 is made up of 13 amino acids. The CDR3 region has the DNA TGTGCCACCAGCAGAGATTATGGAGAGACCCAGTACTTC. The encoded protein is CATSRDYGETQYF.

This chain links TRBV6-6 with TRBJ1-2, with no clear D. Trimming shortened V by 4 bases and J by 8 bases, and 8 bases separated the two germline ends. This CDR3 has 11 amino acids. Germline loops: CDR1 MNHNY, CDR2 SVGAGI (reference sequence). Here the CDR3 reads CASSLDLGYTF. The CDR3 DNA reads TGTGCCAGCAGTTTGGACTTGGGCTACACCTTC.

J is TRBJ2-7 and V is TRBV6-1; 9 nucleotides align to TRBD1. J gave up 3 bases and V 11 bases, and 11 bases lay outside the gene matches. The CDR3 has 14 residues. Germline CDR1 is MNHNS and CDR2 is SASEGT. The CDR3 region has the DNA TGTGCCGGCATTCGGGGACAGGGAATCTACGAGCAGTACTTC. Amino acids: CAGIRGQGIYEQYF.

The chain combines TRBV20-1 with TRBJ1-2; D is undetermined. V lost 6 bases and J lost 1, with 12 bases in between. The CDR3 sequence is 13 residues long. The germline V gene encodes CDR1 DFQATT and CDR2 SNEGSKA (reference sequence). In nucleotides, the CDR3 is TGCAGTGCCGCATCCGGTTTTAACTATGGCTACACCTTC. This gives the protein CSAASGFNYGYTF.

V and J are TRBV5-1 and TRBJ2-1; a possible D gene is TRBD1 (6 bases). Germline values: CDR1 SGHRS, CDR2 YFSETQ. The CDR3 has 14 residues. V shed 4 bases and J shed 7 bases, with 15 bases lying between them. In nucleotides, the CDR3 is TGCGCCAGCAGCATAGGATGGGGGCAGAATGAGCAGTTCTTC. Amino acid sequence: CASSIGWGQNEQFF.

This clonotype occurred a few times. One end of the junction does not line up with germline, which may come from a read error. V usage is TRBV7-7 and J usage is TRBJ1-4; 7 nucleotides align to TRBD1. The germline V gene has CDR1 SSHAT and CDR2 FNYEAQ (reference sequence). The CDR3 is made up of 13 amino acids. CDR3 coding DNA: TGTGCTAGCAGCCCCGGGGGAGGGGGCGAGACGTTTTTT. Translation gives CASSPGGGGETFF.

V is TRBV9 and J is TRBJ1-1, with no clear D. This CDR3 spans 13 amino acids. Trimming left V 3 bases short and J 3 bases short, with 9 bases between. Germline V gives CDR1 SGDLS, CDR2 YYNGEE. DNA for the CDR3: TGTGCCAGCAGCGCAATGGTCTACACTGAAGCTTTCTTT. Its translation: CASSAMVYTEAFF.

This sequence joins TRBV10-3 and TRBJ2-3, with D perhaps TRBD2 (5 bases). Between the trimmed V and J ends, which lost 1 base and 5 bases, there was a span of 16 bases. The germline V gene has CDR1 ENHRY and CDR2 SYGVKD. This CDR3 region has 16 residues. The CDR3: CAISEWSEEALDTQYF. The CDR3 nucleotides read TGTGCCATCAGTGAGTGGTCGGAGGAGGCTTTAGATACGCAGTATTTT.

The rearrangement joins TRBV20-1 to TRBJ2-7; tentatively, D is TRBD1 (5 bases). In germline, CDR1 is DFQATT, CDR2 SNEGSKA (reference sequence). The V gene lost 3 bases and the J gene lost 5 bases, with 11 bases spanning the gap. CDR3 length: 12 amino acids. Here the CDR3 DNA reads TGCAGTGCTAGGGGGCTTAAGGACGAGCAGTACTTC. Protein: CSARGLKDEQYF.

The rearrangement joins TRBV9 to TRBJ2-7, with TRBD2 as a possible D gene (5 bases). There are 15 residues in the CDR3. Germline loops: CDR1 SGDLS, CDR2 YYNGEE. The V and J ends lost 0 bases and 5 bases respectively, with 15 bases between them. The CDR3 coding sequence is TGTGCCAGCAGCGTAGGACCAGAGGGAGACCACGAGCAGTACTTC. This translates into CASSVGPEGDHEQYF.

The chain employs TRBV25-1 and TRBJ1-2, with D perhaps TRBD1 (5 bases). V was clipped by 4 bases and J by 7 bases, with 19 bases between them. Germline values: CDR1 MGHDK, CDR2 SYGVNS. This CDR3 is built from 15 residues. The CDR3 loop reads CASSGLASQGGGYTF. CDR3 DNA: TGTGCCAGCAGTGGATTAGCGTCTCAGGGTGGTGGCTACACCTTC.